This TCR beta chain was identified in a study of blood T cell repertoires in COVID-19. TCRdb keeps only in-frame clones here, not all; method: immunoSEQ multiplex PCR. The top ten hold around 2.3% of the sample, which has approximately 180,000 clones, approximately 92% seen once. This CDR3 is 15 amino acids long. The germline V gene encodes CDR1 LNHDA and CDR2 SQIVND (reference sequence). Losses at the gene ends were 3 bases for V and 3 bases for J; bases not matched to a gene: 5. This rearrangement joins TRBV19 to TRBJ2-1; 7 bases agree with TRBD1. The specimen sequenced was PBMCs or T cells enriched from blood (not recorded which). The sequence was obtained from a woman aged 40 to 49 with acute COVID-19. The CDR3 region is CASSMGQTNYNEQFF. As DNA, the CDR3 is TGTGCCAGTAGTATGGGACAGACGAACTACAATGAGCAGTTCTTC.